Listed below are T cell receptor beta chains from one sample, sequenced in a study of shared T cell receptors in the human thymus. Sequenced by immunoSEQ multiplex PCR; TCRdb stores in-frame clones only, minus some. In the table there are some 700,000 clones, approximately 85% of which are singletons. A further study also used this sample, focusing on human thymus T cells.

The specimen was thymocytes. The receptors come from a girl under three years old with a congenital heart defect. The CDR3 runs from the conserved cysteine through the conserved F or W. Each record gives: D gene, V gene, clone size, J gene, CDR3 protein, CDR3 DNA. A D gene is named only where the DNA matches it firmly. Not all rows give a size; the values are once, few, many and, for expanded clones, a class.

>-|TRBV19|-|TRBJ2-3
CASSTSKTQGRVTDTQYF
TGTGCCAGTAGCACATCGAAAACACAGGGTAGGGTCACAGATACGCAGTATTTT
>-|TRBV19|-|TRBJ2-2
CASSAVSGELFF
TGTGCCAGTAGTGCGGTCTCCGGGGAGCTGTTTTTT
>TRBD1|TRBV6-1|few|TRBJ1-5
CASNRGCKVNQPQHF
TGTGCCAGTAACAGGGGTTGCAAAGTCAATCAGCCCCAGCATTTT
>-|TRBV2|-|TRBJ2-7
CASSEQQGYEQYF
TGTGCCAGCAGTGAACAACAGGGATACGAGCAGTACTTC
>-|TRBV2|-|TRBJ1-1
CASRGTPRPQAFF
TGTGCCAGCAGAGGGACACCCCGACCTCAAGCTTTCTTT
>TRBD1|TRBV4-1|-|TRBJ1-6
CASSPGTGARAWNSPLHF
TGCGCCAGCAGCCCCGGGACAGGGGCCCGGGCGTGGAATTCACCCCTCCACTTT
>TRBD1|TRBV4-1|-|TRBJ2-1
CASSQDSATKGQGWDEQFF
TGCGCCAGCAGCCAAGACTCAGCGACTAAGGGACAGGGATGGGATGAGCAGTTCTTC
>-|TRBV27|-|TRBJ2-2
CASSSPSPQITGELFF
TGTGCCAGCAGTTCCCCATCTCCCCAGATCACCGGGGAGCTGTTTTTT
>-|TRBV4-1|-|TRBJ2-7
CASSGLLSSYEQYF
TGCGCCAGCAGCGGACTCTTGAGCTCCTACGAGCAGTACTTC
>-|TRBV20-1|-|TRBJ1-2
CHLGRAAF
TGCCACCTCGGCAGGGCAGCCTTC
>-|TRBV5-6|-|TRBJ1-1
CASSLNSTRGNGTEAFF
TGTGCCAGCAGCTTGAACAGTACAAGGGGTAACGGGACTGAAGCTTTCTTT
>TRBD1|TRBV2|-|TRBJ2-7
CASSTGTGPYEQYF
TGTGCCAGTTCTACCGGGACAGGCCCCTACGAGCAGTACTTC
>TRBD2|TRBV5-1|-|TRBJ2-3
CASRDITRLAGGGNTDTQYF
TGCGCCAGCAGGGACATAACTCGACTAGCGGGGGGGGGCAACACAGATACGCAGTATTTT
>-|TRBV5-6|-|TRBJ2-7
CASSLAGDDEQYF
TGTGCCAGCAGCTTGGCAGGGGATGACGAGCAGTACTTC
>-|TRBV29-1|-|TRBJ2-3
CSVEEPRGSGTDTQYF
TGCAGCGTTGAAGAGCCCCGAGGTAGCGGTACAGATACGCAGTATTTT
>-|TRBV28|-|TRBJ2-7
CASSPKEQGEQYF
TGTGCCAGCAGCCCAAAAGAACAGGGCGAGCAGTACTTC
>TRBD1|TRBV4-3|-|TRBJ2-7
CASSPYSRDRAYEQYF
TGCGCCAGCAGTCCCTATTCCCGGGACAGAGCCTACGAGCAGTACTTC
>TRBD1|TRBV2|once|TRBJ2-7
CASSEASTGAKGRQYF
TGTGCCAGCAGTGAAGCCTCGACAGGGGCAAAGGGTCGGCAGTACTTC
>-|TRBV4-1|-|TRBJ1-1
CASSQGQLKAFF
TGCGCCAGCAGCCAAGGACAGCTTAAAGCTTTCTTT
>TRBD1|TRBV5-4|-|TRBJ1-1
CASNNSRDRGSKNTEAFF
TGTGCCAGCAACAACTCTCGGGACAGGGGATCGAAGAACACTGAAGCTTTCTTT
>-|TRBV27|-|TRBJ1-1
CASSNRELNTEAFF
TGTGCCAGCAGTAACAGGGAATTGAACACTGAAGCTTTCTTT
>-|TRBV14|once|TRBJ1-2
CASSQEGGIYGYTF
TGTGCCAGCAGCCAAGAAGGCGGGATATATGGCTACACCTTC
>-|TRBV5-1|-|TRBJ2-7
CASSWRAEGAIPYEQYF
TGCGCCAGCAGCTGGAGGGCGGAAGGGGCAATTCCCTACGAGCAGTACTTC
>-|TRBV10-2|once|TRBJ2-7
CASSESKGDPYEQYF
TGCGCCAGCAGTGAGTCGAAGGGGGACCCCTACGAGCAGTACTTC
>-|TRBV6-1|-|TRBJ1-1
CASRTRQTKNTEAFF
TGTGCCAGCAGAACCCGACAGACGAAGAACACTGAAGCTTTCTTT
>-|TRBV11-2|few|TRBJ1-1
CASSLVEDPEAFF
TGTGCCAGCAGCTTAGTGGAGGATCCTGAAGCTTTCTTT
>TRBD2|TRBV25-1|-|TRBJ2-2
CASSDNNSSGGATGELFF
TGTGCCAGCAGTGATAACAATTCTAGCGGGGGGGCTACCGGGGAGCTGTTTTTT
>-|TRBV9|-|TRBJ2-2
CASSASGTPRTGELFF
TGTGCCAGCAGCGCATCCGGGACACCCCGTACCGGGGAGCTGTTTTTT
>-|TRBV12-5|once|TRBJ1-5
CASGLVRSVVPDQPQHF
TGTGCTAGTGGTTTGGTAAGATCGGTGGTACCGGATCAGCCCCAGCATTTT
>TRBD1|TRBV11-2|once|TRBJ1-1
CASSQVGQPLNTEAFF
TGTGCCAGCAGCCAAGTGGGACAGCCCTTGAACACTGAAGCTTTCTTT
>TRBD2|TRBV4-2|-|TRBJ2-3
CASSQDRGRDYEYF
TGTGCCAGCAGCCAAGATCGGGGGAGGGACTACGAGTATTTT
>TRBD2|TRBV19|-|TRBJ2-7
CASSIRAGAYEQYF
TGTGCCAGTAGTATAAGAGCGGGGGCCTACGAGCAGTACTTC
>TRBD2|TRBV5-4|few|TRBJ2-6
CASSLTSGGVGANVLTF
TGTGCCAGCAGCTTGACTAGCGGGGGGGTAGGGGCCAACGTCCTGACTTTC
>TRBD1|TRBV30|-|TRBJ1-2
CAWRVRTGRDYGYTF
TGTGCCTGGAGGGTCAGGACAGGCCGGGATTATGGCTACACCTTC
>-|TRBV18|-|TRBJ1-2
CASSPSGGYYGYTF
TGTGCCAGCTCACCATCCGGGGGGTACTATGGCTACACCTTC
>-|TRBV6-5|-|TRBJ1-6
CASSLHSNSPLHF
TGTGCCAGCAGCCTACACAGTAATTCACCCCTCCACTTT
>-|TRBV29-1|-|TRBJ1-2
CSVVAGDGYTF
TGCAGCGTTGTGGCGGGTGATGGCTACACCTTC
>TRBD1|TRBV6-5|once|TRBJ1-3
CASSPGQGLMNTIYF
TGTGCCAGCAGTCCGGGACAGGGGTTAATGAACACCATATATTTT
>-|TRBV14|once|TRBJ1-1
CASSSPSGLNTEAFF
TGTGCCAGCAGCTCGCCGAGCGGACTGAACACTGAAGCTTTCTTT
>-|TRBV15|-|TRBJ1-2
CATSRWGPQAYRCYGYTF
TGTGCCACCAGCAGATGGGGGCCGCAGGCTTATCGATGCTATGGCTACACCTTC
>-|TRBV5-3|-|TRBJ1-6
CARSLAHGEEFSPLHF
TGTGCCAGAAGCTTGGCTCACGGAGAGGAGTTCTCACCCCTCCACTTT
>TRBD1|TRBV5-4|-|TRBJ2-1
CASSSYVGTGIIDEQFF
TGTGCCAGCAGCTCGTACGTCGGGACAGGGATTATCGATGAGCAGTTCTTC
>-|TRBV6-5|-|TRBJ1-6
CASSYLGGPPLHF
TGTGCCAGCAGTTACCTCGGGGGGCCACCCCTCCACTTT
>TRBD1|TRBV9|-|TRBJ2-6
CASSVSTGGFYSGANVLTF
TGTGCCAGCAGCGTTTCGACAGGGGGCTTTTACTCTGGGGCCAACGTCCTGACTTTC
>-|TRBV27|few|TRBJ2-7
CASSPRGRESNEQYF
TGTGCCAGCAGTCCGCGGGGACGGGAATCTAACGAGCAGTACTTC
>-|TRBV5-4|-|TRBJ2-3
CASSGTAGGQRTSTDTQYF
TGTGCCAGCAGCGGGACGGCGGGGGGACAGAGGACTAGCACAGATACGCAGTATTTT
>-|TRBV19|-|TRBJ2-1
CASSSQANSSYNEQFF
TGTGCCAGTAGTTCCCAGGCGAACAGCTCCTACAATGAGCAGTTCTTC
>-|TRBV30|-|TRBJ2-1
CAWTKGRTYNEQFF
TGTGCCTGGACCAAAGGGAGGACCTACAATGAGCAGTTCTTC
>-|TRBV6-1|once|TRBJ2-5
CASSELSRGRKETQYF
TGTGCCAGCAGTGAACTTTCGAGGGGGAGAAAAGAGACCCAGTACTTC
>TRBD1|TRBV7-9|-|TRBJ1-2
CASSSGQANYGYTF
TGTGCCAGCAGCTCGGGACAGGCTAACTATGGCTACACCTTC